This is a list of T cell receptor beta chains from one sample in a study of blood T cell repertoires in COVID-19. Produced via immunoSEQ multiplex PCR; TCRdb's table is partial and in-frame only. The sample has more than 70,000 clones, about 82% seen once. Sequenced input: peripheral blood. All receptors derive from a woman over 75 with active or convalescent COVID-19. Each CDR3 is given with its conserved first and last residue. The D gene is left open where the match is weak. Some rows mark clone size as missing; the rest say once, few, many or name a class of expanded clone.

CDR3nt: TGTGCCAGGTCCCGGACAGGGTATGAAAAACTGTTTTTT; CDR3aa: CARSRTGYEKLFF; abundance: .; d_gene: TRBD1; v_gene: TRBV18; j_gene: TRBJ1-4
CDR3nt: TGTGCCAGCAGCCCACAGGACTCCTATAATTCACCCCTCCACTTT; CDR3aa: CASSPQDSYNSPLHF; abundance: few; d_gene: .; v_gene: TRBV7-9; j_gene: TRBJ1-6
CDR3nt: TGTGCCAGCAGCCAGCGGGGACTCTCCTACGAGCAGTACTTC; CDR3aa: CASSQRGLSYEQYF; abundance: .; d_gene: TRBD2; v_gene: TRBV6-5; j_gene: TRBJ2-7
CDR3nt: TGTGCCAGTAGTTCTTCAACAACTAGCGGGAGCTCCCACGGGGAGCTGTTTTTT; CDR3aa: CASSSSTTSGSSHGELFF; abundance: .; d_gene: TRBD2; v_gene: TRBV19; j_gene: TRBJ2-2
CDR3nt: TGCGCCAGCAGTGAGGGACAGGGAAGGACTGAAGCTTTCTTT; CDR3aa: CASSEGQGRTEAFF; abundance: .; d_gene: TRBD1; v_gene: TRBV10-1; j_gene: TRBJ1-1
CDR3nt: TGTGCCAGCAGTCCAGGACAGCTCACTGAAGCTTTCTTT; CDR3aa: CASSPGQLTEAFF; abundance: .; d_gene: .; v_gene: TRBV28; j_gene: TRBJ1-1
CDR3nt: TGTGCCAGTAGTCCGATTGGGGGAGGGTTAGCCCCCGCGTCATATGGCTACACCTTC; CDR3aa: CASSPIGGGLAPASYGYTF; abundance: .; d_gene: .; v_gene: TRBV19; j_gene: TRBJ1-2
CDR3nt: TGTGCCAGCAGCCCCCGGGACAGCTTCTACGAGCAGTACTTC; CDR3aa: CASSPRDSFYEQYF; abundance: many; d_gene: TRBD1; v_gene: TRBV6-6; j_gene: TRBJ2-7
CDR3nt: TGTGCCAGCCTGAGCGGGAGGGCCGGCACAGATACGCAGTATTTT; CDR3aa: CASLSGRAGTDTQYF; abundance: .; d_gene: TRBD2; v_gene: TRBV6-5; j_gene: TRBJ2-3
CDR3nt: TGTGCCAGCAGCCCGCGGGACAGAGGAAAATCACTCTGGAAACACACCATATATTTT; CDR3aa: CASSPRDRGKSLWKHTIYF; abundance: .; d_gene: TRBD1; v_gene: TRBV13; j_gene: TRBJ1-3
CDR3nt: TGTGCCAGCAGCTTGTTGGTGGCGGGAGTAAACGAGCAGTACTTC; CDR3aa: CASSLLVAGVNEQYF; abundance: .; d_gene: TRBD2; v_gene: TRBV5-5; j_gene: TRBJ2-7
CDR3nt: TGTGCCAGCAGCGAACACAATCTCGCCTCTGGAAACACCATATATTTT; CDR3aa: CASSEHNLASGNTIYF; abundance: .; d_gene: .; v_gene: TRBV9; j_gene: TRBJ1-3
CDR3nt: TGTGCCAGCAGCTCCTCGCGGTTAGCCAAAAACATTCAGTACTTC; CDR3aa: CASSSSRLAKNIQYF; abundance: .; d_gene: .; v_gene: TRBV7-9; j_gene: TRBJ2-4
CDR3nt: TGTGCCAGCAGCCAGAGCTTGCCGGGCGGCCCGGGGGAGCAGTACTTC; CDR3aa: CASSQSLPGGPGEQYF; abundance: .; d_gene: .; v_gene: TRBV11-2; j_gene: TRBJ2-7
CDR3nt: TGTGCCAGTAGTGGGGGACTAGCGGGAGGCATGACAGATACGCAGTATTTT; CDR3aa: CASSGGLAGGMTDTQYF; abundance: .; d_gene: TRBD2; v_gene: TRBV19; j_gene: TRBJ2-3
CDR3nt: TGTGCCAGCACCCAATGGGACAGGGGTTCCGGGGAGCTGTTTTTT; CDR3aa: CASTQWDRGSGELFF; abundance: .; d_gene: TRBD1; v_gene: TRBV28; j_gene: TRBJ2-2
CDR3nt: TGTGCCAGCAGCCAAGTGACCGCGAGGGGGGAGCTGTTTTTT; CDR3aa: CASSQVTARGELFF; abundance: .; d_gene: .; v_gene: TRBV14; j_gene: TRBJ2-2
CDR3nt: TGTGCCAGCAGCTTTGTGGTAGCGGGAACCGGGGAGCTGTTTTTT; CDR3aa: CASSFVVAGTGELFF; abundance: .; d_gene: TRBD2; v_gene: TRBV11-3; j_gene: TRBJ2-2
CDR3nt: TGTGCCAGCAGCCAAAGTAGCGGGGGACCCAATGAGCAGTTCTTC; CDR3aa: CASSQSSGGPNEQFF; abundance: .; d_gene: TRBD2; v_gene: TRBV7-9; j_gene: TRBJ2-1
CDR3nt: TGTGCCAGCAGCGTAGCAAGCGGGGGCCTCATTGCTACGCAGTATTTT; CDR3aa: CASSVASGGLIATQYF; abundance: .; d_gene: TRBD2; v_gene: TRBV7-6; j_gene: TRBJ2-3
CDR3nt: TGCGCCAGCAGCCGATCCTATGGTGGGACACTGGGGACAGATACGCAGTATTTT; CDR3aa: CASSRSYGGTLGTDTQYF; abundance: .; d_gene: .; v_gene: TRBV5-1; j_gene: TRBJ2-3
CDR3nt: TGTGCCAGCAGCCAGTCCCCGAGGACTACCTACAATGAGCAGTTCTTC; CDR3aa: CASSQSPRTTYNEQFF; abundance: .; d_gene: .; v_gene: TRBV4-2; j_gene: TRBJ2-1
CDR3nt: TGTGCCAGCAGTTCGGGACAGAACACCGGGGAGCTGTTTTTT; CDR3aa: CASSSGQNTGELFF; abundance: .; d_gene: .; v_gene: TRBV28; j_gene: TRBJ2-2